These 17 T cell receptor beta chains originate from one sample sequenced in a study of CD8 T cells in ankylosing spondylitis. Each CDR3 protein is one row after TCRdb ran MiXCR on the 5' RACE reads. The sample includes more than 300,000 distinct CDR3 sequences, around 10% of them seen just once. Material: blood, either unsorted or a sorted T cell fraction (not recorded which). These receptors originate from a female donor with ankylosing spondylitis or in good health (not recorded which).

The chain employs TRBV27 and TRBJ1-1; 7 nucleotides match TRBD1. The length of the CDR3 is 15 residues. CDR1 and CDR2 from the germline V gene are MNHEY and SMNVEV (reference sequence). Trimming removed 2 bases from V and 0 bases from J; junction bases left unmatched: 3. The CDR3 coding sequence is TGTGCCAGCAGTTTAGGACAGGCAATGAACACTGAAGCTTTCTTT. Protein sequence: CASSLGQAMNTEAFF.

The sample holds many counts of this clonotype. The chain employs TRBV20-1 and TRBJ1-2; 8 positions agree with TRBD1. Germline CDR1 reads DFQATT; CDR2 reads SNEGSKA (reference sequence). The CDR3 sequence is 15 residues long. V was clipped by 3 bases and J by 2 bases; unmatched bases: 8. The CDR3 loop reads CSASEPGTGNYGYTF. The DNA for the CDR3 is TGCAGTGCTAGTGAACCTGGGACAGGAAACTATGGCTACACCTTC.

This clonotype has a count of ten or more. This sequence joins TRBV12-3 or TRBV12-4 and TRBJ1-1; the D gene is possibly TRBD1 (6 bases). This CDR3 comprises 12 residues. V lost 2 bases to trimming and J lost 10 bases, with 11 bases between them. The CDR3 loop is CASSLPGVGAFF. Written as DNA, the CDR3 is TGTGCCAGCAGTTTACCAGGGGTCGGAGCTTTCTTT.

This clonotype appeared once. This sequence joins TRBV28 and TRBJ2-1; 11 bases line up with TRBD2. This CDR3 has 13 amino acids. V gave up 4 bases and J gave up 13 bases; unmatched junction bases: 6. Germline CDR1 is MDHEN and CDR2 is SYDVKM. The CDR3 sequence is CASSSGLAGFQFF. The CDR3 bases are TGTGCCAGCAGTTCAGGACTAGCGGGTTTTCAGTTCTTC.

The sample holds many counts of this clonotype. CDR3 region: CASSLLHGPNYGYTF. The CDR3 coding sequence is TGTGCCAGCAGCTTACTTCACGGGCCCAACTATGGCTACACCTTC. V and J are TRBV7-2 and TRBJ1-2; D is uncertain. This CDR3 contains 15 residues. V lost 2 bases and J lost 2, with 12 bases in between. Germline CDR1 reads SGHTA; CDR2 reads FQGNSA.

This clonotype was picked up a small number of times. V and J are TRBV5-1 and TRBJ2-6; D is uncertain. CDR1 and CDR2 from the germline V gene are SGHRS and YFSETQ. V was shortened by 4 bases and J by 6 bases, with 8 bases between the two germline ends. This CDR3 region has 13 residues. DNA for the CDR3: TGCGCCAGCAGCGTGGCGACGGCCAACGTCCTGACTTTC. It encodes CASSVATANVLTF.

This clonotype has more than one count but fewer than ten. The V gene is TRBV7-2, the J gene TRBJ2-7; 14 nucleotides align to TRBD2. Trimming cost V 6 bases and J 0 bases; bases outside gene matches: 10. Germline CDR1 reads SGHTA; CDR2 reads FQGNSA. This CDR3 has 18 amino acids. The DNA of the CDR3 is TGTGCCAGCAGTTACCGACTAGCGGGAGGGCCAAGCTCCTACGAGCAGTACTTC. Amino acids: CASSYRLAGGPSSYEQYF.

This clonotype showed up many times. CDR3 sequence: CASEKGLNTGELFF. The CDR3 nucleotides read TGTGCCAGCGAGAAGGGACTAAACACCGGGGAGCTGTTTTTT. The rearrangement links TRBV6-1 to TRBJ2-2, with 7 bases matching TRBD2. Trimming at V came to 8 bases and at J to 2 bases, leaving 5 bases not matched to a gene. CDR3 length: 14 residues. Looked up from germline, CDR1 is MNHNS and CDR2 is SASEGT.

This clonotype was detected only a few times. In DNA, the CDR3 is TGTGCCACCTGCCCCCGGGACGGTCACACCGGGGAGCTGTTTTTT. This sequence encodes CATCPRDGHTGELFF. The rearrangement links TRBV6-1 to TRBJ2-2, with D tentatively TRBD1 or TRBD2 (5 bases each). Germline V gene data show CDR1 as MNHNS and CDR2 as SASEGT. The CDR3 is 15 residues long. V was cut by 10 bases and J by 3 bases, with 18 bases left in between.

For this clonotype: A much larger clone sits a single nucleotide away, making a read error possible. This chain uses TRBV12-3 or TRBV12-4 with TRBJ2-1, with 7 bases lining up with TRBD1. The CDR3 is 16 residues long. Trimming cost V 4 bases and J 2 bases; bases outside gene matches: 8. In DNA form, the CDR3 reads TGTGCCAGCAGTTCCCCTTGGGGACAGACCTACAATGAGCAGTTCTTC. Amino acid sequence: CASSSPWGQTYNEQFF.

This clonotype has ten or more counts. The V and J genes are TRBV28 and TRBJ2-7; no clear D. The CDR3 spans 12 residues. CDR1 and CDR2 from the germline V gene are MDHEN and SYDVKM. With 6 bases removed from V and 3 bases from J, the gap between germline ends came to 9 bases. The CDR3 sequence is CASSSGRYEQYF. The DNA for the CDR3 is TGTGCCAGCAGCTCCGGGCGCTACGAGCAGTACTTC. Full variable domain (remainder filled in from reference TRBV28 and TRBJ2-7): DVKVTQSSRYLVKRTGEKVFLECVQDMDHENMFWYRQDPGLGLRLIYFSYDVKMKEKGDIPEGYSVSREKKERFSLILESASTNQTSMYLCASSSGRYEQYFGPGTRLTVT.

This clonotype was detected only a few times. The gene calls are TRBV12-3 or TRBV12-4 and TRBJ1-6; the D gene is possibly TRBD1 (6 bases). The CDR3 is 18 residues long. With 2 bases removed from V and 2 bases from J, the gap between germline ends came to 16 bases. The CDR3 nucleotides are TGTGCCAGCAGTTTAACCGGGGGCTTGGGGACCTATAATTCACCCCTCCACTTT. This encodes CASSLTGGLGTYNSPLHF.

Remarks on this clonotype: A much larger clonotype is one base distant, so this may be a read error. The V gene is TRBV20-1, the J gene TRBJ1-5, with D hard to call. The CDR3 sequence is 15 residues long. The germline gives CDR1 DFQATT, CDR2 SNEGSKA (reference sequence). V was clipped by 6 bases and J by 1 base, with 16 bases between them. DNA of the CDR3: TGCAGTGCCGGCTGGTACACCCAAAGCAATCAGCCCCAGCATTTT. Translation gives CSAGWYTQSNQPQHF.

This clonotype has more than one count but fewer than ten. V is TRBV9 and J is TRBJ2-6; 8 bases align to TRBD1. V was clipped by 3 bases and J by 0 bases; unmatched bases: 2. The CDR3 is 16 amino acids. Per the germline V gene, CDR1 is SGDLS and CDR2 is YYNGEE. CDR3 DNA sequence: TGTGCCAGCAGCGGGACAGGGCACTCTGGGGCCAACGTCCTGACTTTC. Amino acids: CASSGTGHSGANVLTF.

The chain uses TRBV5-1 and TRBJ2-3; maybe TRBD2 (5 bases). CDR1 is SGHRS and CDR2 is YFSETQ in the germline V gene. V was shortened by 5 bases and J by 0 bases, with 16 bases between the two germline ends. CDR3 length: 16 amino acids. CDR3 sequence: CASRTQGSSSTDTQYF. Written as DNA, the CDR3 is TGCGCCAGCAGAACACAAGGTTCTAGCAGCACAGATACGCAGTATTTT.

This sequence joins TRBV7-2 and TRBJ1-1, with D perhaps matching TRBD1 (5 bases). V was cut by 4 bases and J by 5 bases, with 11 bases left in between. CDR1 and CDR2 from the germline V gene are SGHTA and FQGNSA. The CDR3 consists of 13 residues. CDR3 loop: CASSWGRGTEAFF. The CDR3 nucleotides are TGTGCCAGCAGCTGGGGGAGAGGGACTGAAGCTTTCTTT.

This clonotype came up many times. In DNA, the CDR3 is TGCAGTGCACCCCCGGCAGGCCAAGCAGGCTACACCTTC. It translates to CSAPPAGQAGYTF. J is TRBJ1-2 and V is TRBV20-1, with D hard to call. The CDR3 is 13 residues long. The V gene lost 6 bases and the J gene lost 8 bases, with 19 bases spanning the gap. CDR1 and CDR2 (germline): DFQATT, SNEGSKA (reference sequence).